This TCR beta chain was retrieved from a study of T cell responses to AZD1222 COVID-19 vaccine. Study results and caveats: Clonal diversity may have been underestimated, and the donors were mostly white British, with more females than males.

To note about this clone: Its specificity is unknown.

TCRdb keeps only in-frame clones here, not all; method: immunoSEQ multiplex PCR. The sample includes 95,000 to 150,000 clones, nearly 90% of them seen just once. The CDR3 spans 12 residues. The V and J ends lost 2 bases and 5 bases respectively, with 6 bases between them. The clonotype originates from an adult in good health. The V and J genes are TRBV12-3 or TRBV12-4 and TRBJ2-5; D gene uncertain. Sequencing used peripheral blood, obtained on day 0 of AZD1222 vaccination. In DNA form, the CDR3 reads TGTGCCAGCAGTTTATCGAGGGAGACCCAGTACTTC. This codes for CASSLSRETQYF.